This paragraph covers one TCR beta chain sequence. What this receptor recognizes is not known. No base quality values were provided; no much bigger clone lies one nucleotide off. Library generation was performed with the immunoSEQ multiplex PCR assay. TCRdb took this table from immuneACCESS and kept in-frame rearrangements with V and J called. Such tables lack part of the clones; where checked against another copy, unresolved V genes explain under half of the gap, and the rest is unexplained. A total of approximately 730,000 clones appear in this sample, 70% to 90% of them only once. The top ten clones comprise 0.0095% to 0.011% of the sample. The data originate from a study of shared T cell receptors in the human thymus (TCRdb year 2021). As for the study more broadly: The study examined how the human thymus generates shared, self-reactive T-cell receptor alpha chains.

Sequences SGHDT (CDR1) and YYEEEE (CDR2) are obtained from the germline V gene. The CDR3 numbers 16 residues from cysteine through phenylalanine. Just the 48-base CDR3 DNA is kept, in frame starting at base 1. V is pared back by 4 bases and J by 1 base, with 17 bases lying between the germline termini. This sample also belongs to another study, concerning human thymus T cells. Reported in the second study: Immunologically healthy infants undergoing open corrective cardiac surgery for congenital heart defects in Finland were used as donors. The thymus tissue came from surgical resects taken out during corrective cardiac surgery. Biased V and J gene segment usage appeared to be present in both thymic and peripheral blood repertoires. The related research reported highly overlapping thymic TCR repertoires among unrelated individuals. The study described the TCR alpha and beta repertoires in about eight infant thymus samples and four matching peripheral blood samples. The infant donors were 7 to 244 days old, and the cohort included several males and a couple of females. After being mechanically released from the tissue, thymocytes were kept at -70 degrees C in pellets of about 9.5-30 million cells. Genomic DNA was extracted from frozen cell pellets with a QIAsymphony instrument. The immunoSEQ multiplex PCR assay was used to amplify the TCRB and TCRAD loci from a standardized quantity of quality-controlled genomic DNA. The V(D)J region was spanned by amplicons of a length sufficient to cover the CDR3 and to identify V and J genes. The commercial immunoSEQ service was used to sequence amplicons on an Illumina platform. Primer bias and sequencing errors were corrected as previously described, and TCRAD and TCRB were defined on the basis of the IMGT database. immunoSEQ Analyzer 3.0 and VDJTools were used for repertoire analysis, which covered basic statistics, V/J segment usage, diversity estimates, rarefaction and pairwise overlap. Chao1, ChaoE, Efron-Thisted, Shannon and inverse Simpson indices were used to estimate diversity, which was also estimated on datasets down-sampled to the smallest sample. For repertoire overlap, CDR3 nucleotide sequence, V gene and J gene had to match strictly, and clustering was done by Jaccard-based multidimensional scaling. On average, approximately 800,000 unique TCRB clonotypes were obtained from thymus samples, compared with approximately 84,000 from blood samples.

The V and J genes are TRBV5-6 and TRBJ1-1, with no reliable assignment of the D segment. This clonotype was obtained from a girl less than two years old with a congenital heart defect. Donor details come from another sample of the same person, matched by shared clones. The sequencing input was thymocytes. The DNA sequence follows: TGTGCCAGCAGCACCCCGCAACCAGGTTGGAACACTGAAGCTTTCTTT. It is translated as CASSTPQPGWNTEAFF.